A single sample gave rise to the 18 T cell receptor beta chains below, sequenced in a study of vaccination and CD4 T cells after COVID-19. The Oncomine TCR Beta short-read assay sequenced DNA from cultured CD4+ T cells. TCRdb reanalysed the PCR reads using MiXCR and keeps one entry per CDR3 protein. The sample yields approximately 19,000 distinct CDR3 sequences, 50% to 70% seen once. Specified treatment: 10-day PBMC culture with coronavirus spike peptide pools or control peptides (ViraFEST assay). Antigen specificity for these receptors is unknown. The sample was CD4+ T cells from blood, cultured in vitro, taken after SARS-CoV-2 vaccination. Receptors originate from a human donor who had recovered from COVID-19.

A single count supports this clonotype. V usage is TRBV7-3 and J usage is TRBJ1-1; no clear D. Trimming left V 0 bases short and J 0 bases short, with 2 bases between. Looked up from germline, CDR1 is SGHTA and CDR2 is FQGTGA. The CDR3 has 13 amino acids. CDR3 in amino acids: CASSLTVNTEAFF. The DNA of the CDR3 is TGTGCCAGCAGCTTAACAGTGAACACTGAAGCTTTCTTT.

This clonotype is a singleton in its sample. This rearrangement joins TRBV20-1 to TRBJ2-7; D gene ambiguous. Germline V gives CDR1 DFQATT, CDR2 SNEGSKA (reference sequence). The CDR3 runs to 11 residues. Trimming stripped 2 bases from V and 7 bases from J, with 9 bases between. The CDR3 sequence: CSARFPGEQYF. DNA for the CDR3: TGCAGTGCTAGATTCCCTGGAGAGCAGTACTTC.

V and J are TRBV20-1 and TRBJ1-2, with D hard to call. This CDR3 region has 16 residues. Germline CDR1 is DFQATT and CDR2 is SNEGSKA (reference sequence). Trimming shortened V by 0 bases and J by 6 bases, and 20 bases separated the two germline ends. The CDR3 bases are TGCAGTGCTAGAGATCCCCGGACCACCTCATTAAATGGCTACACCTTC. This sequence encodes CSARDPRTTSLNGYTF.

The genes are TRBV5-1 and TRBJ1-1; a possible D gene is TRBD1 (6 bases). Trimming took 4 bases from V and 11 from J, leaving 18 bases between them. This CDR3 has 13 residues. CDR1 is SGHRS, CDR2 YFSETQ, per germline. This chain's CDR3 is CASSPEGGLGAFF. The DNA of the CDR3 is TGCGCCAGCAGCCCCGAAGGGGGACTAGGGGCTTTCTTT.

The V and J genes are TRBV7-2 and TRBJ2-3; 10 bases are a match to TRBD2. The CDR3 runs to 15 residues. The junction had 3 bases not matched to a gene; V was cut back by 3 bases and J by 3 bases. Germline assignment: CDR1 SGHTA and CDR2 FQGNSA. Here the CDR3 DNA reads TGTGCCAGCAGCTTTAGAGCGGGAGGGACAGATACGCAGTATTTT. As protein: CASSFRAGGTDTQYF.

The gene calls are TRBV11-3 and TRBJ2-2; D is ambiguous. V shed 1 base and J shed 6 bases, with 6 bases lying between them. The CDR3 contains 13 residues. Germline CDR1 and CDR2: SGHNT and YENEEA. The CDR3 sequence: CASSLVGSGELFF. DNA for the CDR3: TGTGCCAGCAGCTTAGTGGGGTCCGGGGAGCTGTTTTTT.

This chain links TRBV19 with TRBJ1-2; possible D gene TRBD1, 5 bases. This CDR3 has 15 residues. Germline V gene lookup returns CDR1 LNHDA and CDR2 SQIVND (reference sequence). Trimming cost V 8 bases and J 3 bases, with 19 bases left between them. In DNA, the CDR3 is TGTGCCAGTTCTCCTCCTACAGGACCGCACTATGGCTACACCTTC. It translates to CASSPPTGPHYGYTF.

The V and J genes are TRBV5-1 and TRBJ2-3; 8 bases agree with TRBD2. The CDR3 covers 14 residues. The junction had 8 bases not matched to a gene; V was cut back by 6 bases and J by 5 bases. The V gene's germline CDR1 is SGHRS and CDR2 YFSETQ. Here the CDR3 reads CASTPGRARDTQYF. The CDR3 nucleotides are TGCGCCAGCACCCCCGGGAGGGCCAGAGATACGCAGTATTTT.

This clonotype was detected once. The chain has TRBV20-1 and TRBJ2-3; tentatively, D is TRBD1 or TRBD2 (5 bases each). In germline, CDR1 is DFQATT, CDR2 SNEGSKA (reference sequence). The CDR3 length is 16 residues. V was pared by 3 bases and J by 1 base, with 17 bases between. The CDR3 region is CSARNGARAGTDTQYF. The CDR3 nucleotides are TGCAGTGCTAGGAATGGGGCGCGGGCTGGCACAGATACGCAGTATTTT.

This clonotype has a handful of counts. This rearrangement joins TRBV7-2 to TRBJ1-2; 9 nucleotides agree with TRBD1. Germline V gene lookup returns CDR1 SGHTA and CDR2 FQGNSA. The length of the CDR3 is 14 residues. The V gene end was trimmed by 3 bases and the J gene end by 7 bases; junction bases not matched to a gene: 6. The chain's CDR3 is CASSFTGGGGGYTF. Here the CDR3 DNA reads TGTGCCAGCAGCTTTACAGGGGGCGGTGGTGGCTACACCTTC.

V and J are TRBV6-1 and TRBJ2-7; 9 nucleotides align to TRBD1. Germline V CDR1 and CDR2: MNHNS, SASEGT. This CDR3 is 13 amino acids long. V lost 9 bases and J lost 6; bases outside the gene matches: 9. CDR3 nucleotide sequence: TGTGCCAGTACAGGGACAGGGCTTGGCGAGCAGTACTTC. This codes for CASTGTGLGEQYF.

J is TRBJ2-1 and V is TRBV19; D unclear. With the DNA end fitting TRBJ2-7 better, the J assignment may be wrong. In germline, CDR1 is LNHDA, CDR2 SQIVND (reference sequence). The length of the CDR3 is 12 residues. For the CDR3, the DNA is TGTGCCAGTAGTATCCTGACTGGGGAGCAGTACTTC. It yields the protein CASSILTGEQYF.

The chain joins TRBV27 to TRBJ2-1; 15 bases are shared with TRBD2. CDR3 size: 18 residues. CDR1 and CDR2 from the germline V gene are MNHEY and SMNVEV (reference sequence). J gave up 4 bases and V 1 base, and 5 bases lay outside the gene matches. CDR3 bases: TGTGCCAGCAGTTTATTGGGACTAGCGGGAGGCCTGTACAATGAGCAGTTCTTC. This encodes CASSLLGLAGGLYNEQFF.

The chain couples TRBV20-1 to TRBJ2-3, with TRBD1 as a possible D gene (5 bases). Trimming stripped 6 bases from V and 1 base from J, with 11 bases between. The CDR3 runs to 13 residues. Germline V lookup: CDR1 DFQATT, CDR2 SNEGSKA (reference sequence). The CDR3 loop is CSAKGVGTDTQYF. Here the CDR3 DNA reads TGCAGTGCGAAAGGGGTCGGCACAGATACGCAGTATTTT.

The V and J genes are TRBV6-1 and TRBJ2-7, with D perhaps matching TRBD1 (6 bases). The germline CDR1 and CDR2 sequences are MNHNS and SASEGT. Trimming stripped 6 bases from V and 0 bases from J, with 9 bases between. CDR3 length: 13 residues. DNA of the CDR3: TGTGCCAGCAGCGGACAGCTCTCCTACGAGCAGTACTTC. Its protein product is CASSGQLSYEQYF.

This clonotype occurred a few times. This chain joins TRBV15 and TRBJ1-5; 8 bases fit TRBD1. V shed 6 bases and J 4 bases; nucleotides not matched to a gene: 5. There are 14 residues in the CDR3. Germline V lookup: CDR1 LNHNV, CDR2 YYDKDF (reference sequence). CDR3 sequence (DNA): TGTGCCACCAGTAGGGACAGGCTTAATCAGCCCCAGCATTTT. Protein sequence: CATSRDRLNQPQHF.

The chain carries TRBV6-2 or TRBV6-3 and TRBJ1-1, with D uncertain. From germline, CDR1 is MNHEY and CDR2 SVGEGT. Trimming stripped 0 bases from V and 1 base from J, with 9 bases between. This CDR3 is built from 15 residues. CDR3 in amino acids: CASSYSRTANTEAFF. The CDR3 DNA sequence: TGTGCCAGCAGTTACTCGAGGACTGCGAACACTGAAGCTTTCTTT.

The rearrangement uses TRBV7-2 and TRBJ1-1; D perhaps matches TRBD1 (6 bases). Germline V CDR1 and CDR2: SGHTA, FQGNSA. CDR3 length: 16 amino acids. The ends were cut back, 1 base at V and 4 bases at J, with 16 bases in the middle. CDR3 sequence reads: CASSLDLRGAGTEAFF. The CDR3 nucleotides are TGTGCCAGCAGCTTAGATTTAAGGGGGGCTGGCACTGAAGCTTTCTTT.